One and the same sample provided the 25 T cell receptor beta chains below, sequenced in a study of response to subunit inactivated influenza vaccine. TCRdb passed the RT-PCR reads through MiXCR, listing each CDR3 protein once. The sample shows about 620,000 distinct CDR3 sequences, approximately 10% of them seen only once. The sample was PBMCs from blood, taken on the day of vaccination. The receptors stem from a man aged 45-65 years who received an inactivated influenza vaccine.

The rearrangement joins TRBV5-1 to TRBJ2-3; D call uncertain. The germline V gene encodes CDR1 SGHRS and CDR2 YFSETQ. Trimming removed 7 bases from V and 3 bases from J, with 9 bases in between. The CDR3 is made up of 12 amino acids. The CDR3 DNA is TGCGCCAGCGGAATGGATACAGATACGCAGTATTTT. As protein: CASGMDTDTQYF.

This clonotype was observed a handful of times. The chain has TRBV12-3 or TRBV12-4 and TRBJ2-5; the D gene is possibly TRBD1 (6 bases). The CDR3 runs to 15 residues. Trimming pared 1 base from V and 2 bases from J, leaving 11 bases between. The CDR3 nucleotides are TGTGCCAGCAGTTTAGAGAGGGGGTATCAAGAGACCCAGTACTTC. Amino acids: CASSLERGYQETQYF.

This clonotype occurred a few times. This chain joins TRBV28 and TRBJ2-4; weak D call: TRBD1 (6 bases). Germline V gives CDR1 MDHEN, CDR2 SYDVKM. V was shortened by 5 bases and J by 4 bases, with 12 bases between the two germline ends. The CDR3 covers 14 residues. The CDR3 nucleotides read TGTGCCAGCAGTCCCCGGGACATAAAAAACATTCAGTACTTC. Protein sequence: CASSPRDIKNIQYF.

This clonotype was counted ten times or more. This chain joins TRBV29-1 and TRBJ2-1; 13 bases agree with TRBD2. Germline values: CDR1 SQVTM, CDR2 ANQGSEA. CDR3 size: 15 residues. The V and J ends lost 4 bases and 5 bases, in that order; junction bases with no gene match: 5. The CDR3 loop is CSVGGLAGVHNEQFF. CDR3 in DNA: TGCAGCGTTGGTGGACTAGCGGGAGTGCACAATGAGCAGTTCTTC.

This clonotype was seen only a few times. The chain is built from TRBV7-2 and TRBJ2-4; 8 bases agree with TRBD2. Germline V lookup: CDR1 SGHTA, CDR2 FQGNSA. V lost 5 bases, J lost 0 bases, and 9 bases stayed unmatched. The CDR3 has 17 residues. This CDR3 reads CASSRSSGDLAKNIQYF. DNA for the CDR3: TGTGCCAGCAGCCGGAGTAGCGGGGATTTAGCCAAAAACATTCAGTACTTC.

The chain has TRBV19 and TRBJ2-5; 10 nucleotides line up with TRBD2. The J segment lost 4 bases and the V segment lost 8 bases, leaving 7 bases of the junction unmatched. This CDR3 has 14 amino acids. Per the germline V gene, CDR1 is LNHDA and CDR2 is SQIVND (reference sequence). CDR3 nucleotide sequence: TGTGCCAGTGCAAGACTAGCGGGTCGAGAGACCCAGTACTTC. Translating gives CASARLAGRETQYF.

This clonotype was seen only a few times. V usage is TRBV2 and J usage is TRBJ2-1, with TRBD1 as a possible D gene (6 bases). CDR3 length: 12 amino acids. Trimming shortened V by 10 bases and J by 10 bases, and 17 bases separated the two germline ends. Germline loops: CDR1 SNHLY, CDR2 FYNNEI. In DNA, the CDR3 is TGTGCCATGCGGACAGCACCTAGGGAGCAGTTCTTC. It yields the protein CAMRTAPREQFF.

Only a few counts were recorded for this clonotype. The CDR3 DNA follows: TGCGCCAGCAGCTTGGGCTCGGCTCTAGATAACGAAGCTTTCTTT. As protein: CASSLGSALDNEAFF. The V gene is TRBV5-1, the J gene TRBJ1-1; D unclear. Trimming took 0 bases from V and 8 from J, leaving 17 bases between them. This CDR3 spans 15 amino acids. Germline V CDR1 and CDR2: SGHRS, YFSETQ.

This rearrangement joins TRBV6-1 to TRBJ2-5, with TRBD2 matching 8 bases. CDR1 MNHNS and CDR2 SASEGT come from the germline V gene. J lost 5 bases, V lost 8 bases, and 10 bases had no gene match. The CDR3 consists of 14 residues. CDR3: CASWLAGGLETQYF. The CDR3 region has the DNA TGTGCCAGCTGGTTGGCGGGGGGTCTGGAGACCCAGTACTTC.

This clonotype was seen more than once but under ten times. V and J are TRBV7-8 and TRBJ2-1; TRBD2 matches at 9 bases. This CDR3 region has 16 residues. In germline, CDR1 is SGHVS, CDR2 FQNEAQ. V shed 0 bases and J 11 bases; nucleotides not matched to a gene: 11. The CDR3 spells CASSLALPKSGGKQFF. The CDR3 bases are TGTGCCAGCAGCTTAGCGCTTCCGAAGAGCGGGGGGAAGCAGTTCTTC.

In this sample, this clonotype turned up a few times. The chain combines TRBV29-1 with TRBJ2-7, with D perhaps TRBD2 (7 bases). Germline V gene lookup returns CDR1 SQVTM and CDR2 ANQGSEA. This CDR3 region has 18 residues. Trimming stripped 1 base from V and 4 bases from J, with 26 bases between. CDR3 bases: TGCAGCGTTGAAGGTAGTGAGGGAGGGCAGGGGCTTCGTTACGAGCAGTACTTC. This encodes CSVEGSEGGQGLRYEQYF.

This clonotype was seen a handful of times. The chain employs TRBV6-2 or TRBV6-3 and TRBJ1-1, with TRBD1 as a possible D gene (5 bases). This CDR3 has 14 residues. Germline CDR1 and CDR2: MNHEY and SVGEGT. V gave up 0 bases and J gave up 2 bases, with 7 bases separating them. The CDR3 DNA is TGTGCCAGCAGTTACTCGACAGTTAACACTGAAGCTTTCTTT. Its protein product is CASSYSTVNTEAFF.

The chain joins TRBV20-1 to TRBJ2-3; D gene uncertain. Trimming shortened V by 4 bases and J by 1 base, and 15 bases separated the two germline ends. CDR3 length equals 15 residues. Germline lookup yields CDR1 DFQATT and CDR2 SNEGSKA (reference sequence). The CDR3 region is CSATTLTWGTDTQYF. CDR3 nucleotide sequence: TGCAGTGCTACCACCCTCACTTGGGGCACAGATACGCAGTATTTT.

The chain combines TRBV5-6 with TRBJ1-1, with 9 bases that match TRBD1. The CDR3 has 13 residues. The junction had 8 bases not matched to a gene; V was cut back by 4 bases and J by 10 bases. Germline-derived CDR1 and CDR2 are SGHDT and YYEEEE. The CDR3 region is CASSPGTGFVAFF. DNA for the CDR3: TGTGCCAGCAGCCCCGGGACAGGGTTCGTAGCTTTCTTT.

This clonotype came up a few times. The V call is TRBV2, the J call TRBJ2-2, with 12 bases that match TRBD2. Germline trimming cut 3 bases from V and 0 bases from J; bases unmatched to any gene: 11. The CDR3 is made up of 20 amino acids. Per germline, CDR1 SNHLY and CDR2 FYNNEI. The CDR3 sequence is CASSDPAILAGGPNTGELFF. The CDR3 region has the DNA TGTGCCAGCAGTGACCCGGCCATACTAGCGGGAGGACCGAACACCGGGGAGCTGTTTTTT.

The chain combines TRBV7-9 with TRBJ2-1, with 15 bases aligning to TRBD2. CDR3 length: 17 residues. CDR1 is SEHNR and CDR2 is FQNEAQ in the germline V gene (reference sequence). J lost 6 bases, V lost 5 bases, and 8 bases had no gene match. CDR3 sequence: CASSQLPGLAGGNEQFF. The CDR3 coding sequence is TGTGCCAGCAGCCAATTACCGGGACTAGCGGGAGGCAATGAGCAGTTCTTC.

This clonotype was seen more than once but under ten times. CDR3 region: CASRGFSTGELFF. CDR3 sequence (DNA): TGTGCCAGCAGGGGGTTTAGCACCGGGGAGCTGTTTTTT. This chain connects TRBV6-1 to TRBJ2-2; D is uncertain. From germline, CDR1 is MNHNS and CDR2 SASEGT. The CDR3 spans 13 residues. Trimming took 6 bases from V and 4 from J, leaving 9 bases between them.

The chain couples TRBV12-3 or TRBV12-4 to TRBJ2-1, with 9 bases aligning to TRBD1. Unmatched junction bases numbered 9, after V lost 5 bases and J lost 4 bases. The length of the CDR3 is 16 residues. CDR3: CASSPTTGGGYNEQFF. The CDR3 nucleotides are TGTGCCAGCAGTCCGACCACAGGGGGCGGTTACAATGAGCAGTTCTTC.

About this clonotype: At one end, the junction sequence differs from germline, possibly due to a read error. This rearrangement joins TRBV20-1 to TRBJ2-1; 14 nucleotides match TRBD2. In germline, CDR1 is DFQATT, CDR2 SNEGSKA (reference sequence). The CDR3 loop spans 14 amino acids. The CDR3 protein is CSVGTSGGRNERFF. The CDR3 nucleotides read TGCAGTGTGGGGACTAGCGGGGGTAGGAATGAGCGGTTCTTC.

V is TRBV5-1 and J is TRBJ2-7, with 9 bases lining up with TRBD1. CDR3 length: 15 residues. V lost 0 bases, J lost 5 bases, and 6 bases stayed unmatched. Germline assignment: CDR1 SGHRS and CDR2 YFSETQ. CDR3 sequence: CASSLDGTGIDEQYF. The DNA of the CDR3 is TGCGCCAGCAGCTTGGATGGGACAGGGATAGACGAGCAGTACTTC.

About this clonotype: Given a much more abundant clone one base away, this may be a read error. The V and J genes are TRBV10-3 and TRBJ2-3; 9 bases line up with TRBD2. V was pared by 6 bases and J by 6 bases, with 10 bases of the junction left unmatched. The CDR3 length is 15 residues. Per germline, CDR1 ENHRY and CDR2 SYGVKD. CDR3 nucleotides: TGTGCCATCAGCCACGGGAGAAGCGGGGGGGATACGCAGTATTTT. It yields the protein CAISHGRSGGDTQYF.

The rearrangement joins TRBV10-2 to TRBJ2-5, with unresolved D. The CDR3 is 13 amino acids. The germline gives CDR1 WSHSY, CDR2 SAAADI. Between the trimmed V and J ends, which lost 0 bases and 2 bases, there was a span of 4 bases. CDR3: CASSESGQETQYF. In DNA, the CDR3 is TGCGCCAGCAGTGAGTCAGGACAAGAGACCCAGTACTTC.

Here the CDR3 reads CASRKRDFGDTQYF. CDR3 sequence (DNA): TGTGCCAGCAGAAAGCGGGACTTCGGAGATACGCAGTATTTT. The chain has TRBV25-1 and TRBJ2-3; 7 nucleotides match TRBD2. CDR1 and CDR2 (germline): MGHDK, SYGVNS. CDR3 size: 14 residues. Trimming removed 6 bases from V and 5 bases from J; junction bases left unmatched: 8.

This chain joins TRBV10-3 and TRBJ1-5; D may be TRBD1 (6 bases). V lost 8 bases and J lost 7, with 21 bases in between. The CDR3 is 15 residues long. Germline CDR1 and CDR2: ENHRY and SYGVKD. CDR3 sequence: CAIGETGGDIQPQHF. Written as DNA, the CDR3 is TGTGCCATCGGCGAGACAGGAGGAGATATCCAGCCCCAGCATTTT.

The sample holds a few counts of this clonotype. The chain combines TRBV7-9 with TRBJ2-7, with D maybe TRBD1 (5 bases). There are 12 residues in the CDR3. V lost 4 bases and J 3 bases, leaving 7 bases between the germline ends. CDR1 SEHNR and CDR2 FQNEAQ come from the germline V gene (reference sequence). The CDR3 DNA reads TGTGCCAGCAGCTACGACAGCTACGAGCAGTACTTC. Its translation: CASSYDSYEQYF.